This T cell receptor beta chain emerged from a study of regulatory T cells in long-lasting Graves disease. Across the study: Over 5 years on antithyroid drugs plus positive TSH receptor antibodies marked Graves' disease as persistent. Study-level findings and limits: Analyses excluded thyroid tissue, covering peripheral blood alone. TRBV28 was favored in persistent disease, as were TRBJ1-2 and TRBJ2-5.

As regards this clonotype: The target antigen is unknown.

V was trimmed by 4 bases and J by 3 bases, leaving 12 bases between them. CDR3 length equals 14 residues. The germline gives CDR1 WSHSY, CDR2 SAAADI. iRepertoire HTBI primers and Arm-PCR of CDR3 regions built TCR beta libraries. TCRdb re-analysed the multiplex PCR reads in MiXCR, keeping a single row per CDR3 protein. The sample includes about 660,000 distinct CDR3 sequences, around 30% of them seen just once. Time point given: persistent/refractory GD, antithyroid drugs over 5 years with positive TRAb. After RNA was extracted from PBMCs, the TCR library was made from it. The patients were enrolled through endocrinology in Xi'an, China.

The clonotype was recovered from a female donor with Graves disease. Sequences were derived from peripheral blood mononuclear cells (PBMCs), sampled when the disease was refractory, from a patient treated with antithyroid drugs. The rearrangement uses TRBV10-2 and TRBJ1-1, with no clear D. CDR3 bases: TGCGCCAGCAGTGCCGGGCGGCTGGACACTGAAGCTTTCTTT. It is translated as CASSAGRLDTEAFF.